The following is a TCR beta chain sequence with its context. The antigen is undetermined. The data stem from a study of cytomegalovirus exposure and HLA in healthy donors. With 60 Vbeta and 13 Jbeta primers, the PCR was carried out. TCRdb's copy holds only in-frame clones and misses some; the assay was immunoSEQ multiplex PCR. The sample carries 150,000 or so clones, roughly 84% recorded once. Germline V CDR1 and CDR2: SNHLY, FYNNEI. This CDR3 is built from 13 residues. V lost 6 bases and J lost 3; bases outside the gene matches: 2. The study, taken as a whole, reports: Among the most significant clusters, several appeared linked to common viral pathogens in a later analysis. Prediction of most subjects' HLA-A and HLA-B alleles by TCR beta sequences was reportedly accurate. Most of the TCR beta V segments (in an earlier analysis) were productive either about 87% or about 30% of the time.

Nominal health characterized the donors when sampled, though unrecorded immune exposures were likely. The sequenced material came from PBMCs. The chain is built from TRBV2 and TRBJ2-1; the match to TRBD2 covers 7 bases. The sequence was obtained from a male donor in good health and CMV-seronegative. CDR3 protein: CASSRDYYNEQFF. CDR3 coding DNA: TGTGCCAGCAGCCGGGACTACTACAATGAGCAGTTCTTC.